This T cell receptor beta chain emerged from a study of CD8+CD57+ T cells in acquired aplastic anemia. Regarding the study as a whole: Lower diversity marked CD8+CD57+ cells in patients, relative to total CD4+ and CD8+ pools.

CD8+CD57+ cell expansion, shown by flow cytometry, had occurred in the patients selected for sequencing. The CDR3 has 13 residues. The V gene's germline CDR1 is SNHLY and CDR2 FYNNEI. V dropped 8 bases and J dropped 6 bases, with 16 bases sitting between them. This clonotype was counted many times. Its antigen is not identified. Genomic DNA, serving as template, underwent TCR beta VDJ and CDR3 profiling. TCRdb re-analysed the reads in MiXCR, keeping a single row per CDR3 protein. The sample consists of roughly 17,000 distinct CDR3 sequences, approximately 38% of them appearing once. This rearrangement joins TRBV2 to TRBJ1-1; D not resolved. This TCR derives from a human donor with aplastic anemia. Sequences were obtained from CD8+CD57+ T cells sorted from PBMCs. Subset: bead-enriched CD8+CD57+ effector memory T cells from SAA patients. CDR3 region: CASESWSRPEAFF. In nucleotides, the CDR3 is TGTGCCAGCGAATCTTGGAGTCGCCCTGAAGCTTTCTTT. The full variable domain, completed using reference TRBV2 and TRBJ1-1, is EPEVTQTPSHQVTQMGQEVILRCVPISNHLYFYWYRQILGQKVEFLVSFYNNEISEKSEIFDDQFSVERPDGSNFTLKIRSTKLEDSAMYFCASESWSRPEAFFGQGTRLTVV.